One and the same sample provided the 9 T cell receptor beta chains below, sequenced in a study of T cells in women clearing cervical HPV infection. TCRdb keeps only in-frame clones here, not all; method: immunoSEQ multiplex PCR. This listing includes 40,000 or so clones. The sequencing input was blood buffy coat. The receptors come from a woman between 18 and 75 years old with a cervical HPV16 infection that either progressed to CIN3+ or cleared (not recorded which).

A word on this clone: The read ends 3 residues before the CDR3 terminus; that terminus is restored from the germline J gene. The V and J genes are TRBV20-1 and TRBJ2-3; 16 bases fit TRBD2. The CDR3 sequence is 20 residues long. Looked up from germline, CDR1 is DFQATT and CDR2 is SNEGSKA (reference sequence). V was pared by 3 bases and J by 2 bases, with 14 bases of the junction left unmatched. The sequenced CDR3 bases are TGCAGTGCTAGTTCGTCAGGGACTAGCGGGAGGGAGGGGTACACAGATACG. It specifies CSASSSGTSGREGYTDT. The entire CDR3 is CSASSSGTSGREGYTDTQYF.

On this clone itself: The read is 3 residues too short to cover the CDR3 end, so that end is filled in from the germline J gene. This chain links TRBV19 with TRBJ1-6; 9 bases align to TRBD1. With V trimmed by 11 bases and J by 7 bases, 3 bases remained unmatched. The CDR3 has 12 residues. Germline V gives CDR1 LNHDA, CDR2 SQIVND (reference sequence). The CDR3 protein is CAVGTGNSPLHF. The part of the CDR3 DNA that was read is TGTGCCGTGGGGACAGGGAATTCACCC.

Note on this clone: Coverage ceases 3 residues before the CDR3 finishes, and the germline J gene fills in the end. J is TRBJ2-1 and V is TRBV5-1, with D tentatively TRBD1 (6 bases). The CDR3 totals 14 residues. V shed 6 bases and J shed 8 bases, with 18 bases lying between them. Per the germline V gene, CDR1 is SGHRS and CDR2 is YFSETQ. The CDR3 region is CASNWAGTKDEQFF. CDR3 DNA, as far as it was read: TGCGCCAGCAATTGGGCAGGGACAAAGGATGAG.

With regard to this clone: The read falls 3 residues short of the CDR3 end, and the missing part is taken from the germline J gene. The chain has TRBV4-2 and TRBJ2-2, with 14 positions matching TRBD2. CDR3 length: 19 residues. J was trimmed by 6 bases and V by 1 base; bases with no gene match: 10. Germline assignment: CDR1 LGHNA and CDR2 YNFKEQ. This CDR3 reads CASSQVPGLAGEYAGELFF. The sequenced CDR3 bases are TGTGCCAGCAGCCAAGTACCGGGACTAGCGGGAGAGTATGCCGGGGAG.

In the case of this clone: The observed sequence ends 3 residues before the CDR3 terminus, with the missing tail filled in from the germline J gene. This rearrangement joins TRBV10-3 to TRBJ2-2, with 7 nucleotides matching TRBD1. The CDR3 is 14 residues long. CDR1 is ENHRY and CDR2 is SYGVKD in the germline V gene. This CDR3 reads CAIRPDREDEKLFF. The DNA read from the CDR3 is TGTGCCATCAGACCCGACAGGGAAGACGAAAAG.

On this clone itself: The read halts 3 residues ahead of the CDR3 end, with the missing end drawn from the germline J gene. This rearrangement joins TRBV5-1 to TRBJ1-1, with D perhaps TRBD1 (5 bases). The CDR3 length is 13 residues. Germline CDR1 SGHRS, CDR2 YFSETQ. V shed 4 bases and J shed 0 bases, with 7 bases lying between them. CDR3 DNA, as far as it was read: TGCGCCAGCAGCGTACAGGTGAACACTGAA. It encodes CASSVQVNTE. Given in full, the CDR3 is CASSVQVNTEAFF. Supplemented by reference TRBV5-1 and TRBJ1-1, the full variable domain reads KAGVTQTPRYLIKTRGQQVTLSCSPISGHRSVSWYQQTPGQGLQFLFEYFSETQRNKGNFPGRFSGRQFSNSRSEMNVSTLELGDSALYLCASSVQVNTEAFFGQGTRLTVV.

Concerning this clone itself: The sequence runs out 3 residues before the end of the CDR3; the remainder is reconstructed from the germline J gene. This chain uses TRBV2 with TRBJ2-3; the D is unclear. With 7 bases removed from V and 3 bases from J, the gap between germline ends came to 14 bases. The CDR3 loop spans 14 amino acids. Germline V lookup: CDR1 SNHLY, CDR2 FYNNEI. The CDR3 here is CASTARLVTDTQYF. The CDR3 bases that were read are TGTGCCAGCACCGCTAGATTAGTAACAGATACG.

Concerning this clone: The sequenced fragment ends 3 residues before the CDR3 boundary, so the rest is inferred from the germline J gene. The chain carries TRBV15 and TRBJ1-4, with D maybe TRBD1 (6 bases). CDR1 and CDR2 from the germline V gene are LNHNV and YYDKDF (reference sequence). The CDR3 consists of 15 residues. V was trimmed by 5 bases and J by 3 bases, leaving 13 bases between them. CDR3 region: CATSPRTASNEKLFF. The DNA read from the CDR3 is TGTGCCACCAGCCCCCGGACAGCCTCTAATGAAAAA.

About this clone: The CDR3 goes on 3 residues after the read ends, and that part is filled in from the germline J gene. This rearrangement joins TRBV2 to TRBJ2-1; 10 nucleotides align to TRBD1. This CDR3 comprises 15 residues. The ends lost 5 bases at V and 3 bases at J; junction bases unmatched: 4. Germline lookup yields CDR1 SNHLY and CDR2 FYNNEI. The CDR3 DNA, read in part, is TGTGCCAGCAGTCTGGGACAGGGGTTCTACAATGAG. Protein product: CASSLGQGFYNE. From start to end, the CDR3 is CASSLGQGFYNEQFF.